The 25 T cell receptor beta chains reported below all come from one sample, sequenced in a study of blood T cell repertoires in COVID-19. TCRdb keeps only in-frame clones here, not all; method: immunoSEQ multiplex PCR. The table records nearly 110,000 clones, approximately 88% of them present only once. Sample: peripheral blood. These receptors came from a middle-aged man with active or convalescent COVID-19.

The chain carries TRBV6-2 or TRBV6-3 and TRBJ1-4; D unresolved. Germline values: CDR1 MNHEY, CDR2 SVGEGT. The CDR3 has 12 residues. V lost 4 bases to trimming and J lost 7 bases, with 7 bases between them. Written as DNA, the CDR3 is TGTGCCAGCAGTTGCGGGCTTGAAAAACTGTTTTTT. Translation gives CASSCGLEKLFF.

This clone was recorded once. The chain employs TRBV7-3 and TRBJ2-2; the match to TRBD2 covers 8 bases. Trimming cost V 2 bases and J 3 bases; bases outside gene matches: 5. Germline V gene data show CDR1 as SGHTA and CDR2 as FQGTGA. The CDR3 runs to 16 residues. CDR3 in DNA: TGTGCCAGCAGCTTACTCGGGAGGGCCGACACCGGGGAGCTGTTTTTT. It translates to CASSLLGRADTGELFF.

This sequence joins TRBV30 and TRBJ1-2; 7 bases line up with TRBD1. The CDR3 contains 10 residues. Germline V gene data show CDR1 as GTSNPN and CDR2 as SVGIG (reference sequence). With 5 bases clipped from V and 11 bases from J, the junction kept 5 bases outside the gene matches. CDR3 region: CAWGGGRYTF. DNA for the CDR3: TGTGCCTGGGGAGGGGGCAGGTACACCTTC.

The chain is built from TRBV7-3 and TRBJ2-3, with D maybe TRBD2 (6 bases). The CDR3 runs 15 residues. With 3 bases removed from V and 4 bases from J, the gap between germline ends came to 14 bases. The germline CDR1 and CDR2 sequences are SGHTA and FQGTGA. Written as DNA, the CDR3 is TGTGCCAGCAGCTTCCGGGAGAGGGGCCCAGATACGCAGTATTTT. Protein product: CASSFRERGPDTQYF. The entire variable domain, with the rest obtained from reference TRBV7-3 and TRBJ2-3, is as follows: GAGVSQTPSNKVTEKGKYVELRCDPISGHTALYWYRQSLGQGPEFLIYFQGTGAADDSGLPNDRFFAVRPEGSVSTLKIQRTERGDSAVYLCASSFRERGPDTQYFGPGTRLTVL.

The chain carries TRBV29-1 and TRBJ1-4, with 9 nucleotides matching TRBD1. CDR1 and CDR2 (germline): SQVTM, ANQGSEA. J gave up 5 bases and V 7 bases, and 5 bases lay outside the gene matches. This CDR3 contains 13 residues. The DNA of the CDR3 is TGCAGCGCCTCGACAGGGGGGAATGAAAAACTGTTTTTT. Translation: CSASTGGNEKLFF.

The chain joins TRBV5-1 to TRBJ1-4; the match to TRBD1 covers 7 bases. Per the germline V gene, CDR1 is SGHRS and CDR2 is YFSETQ. V shed 4 bases and J 0 bases; nucleotides not matched to a gene: 6. The CDR3 consists of 16 residues. This chain's CDR3 is CASSPGTVATNEKLFF. DNA of the CDR3: TGCGCCAGCAGCCCGGGGACAGTTGCAACTAATGAAAAACTGTTTTTT.

The chain carries TRBV6-2 or TRBV6-3 and TRBJ1-6; perhaps TRBD1 as D (5 bases). The CDR3 runs 15 residues. Between the trimmed V and J ends, which lost 5 bases and 4 bases, there was a span of 12 bases. CDR1 and CDR2 (germline): MNHEY, SVGEGT. CDR3 sequence reads: CASSPDGGYNSPLHF. CDR3 DNA: TGTGCCAGCAGTCCGGACGGGGGTTATAATTCACCCCTCCACTTT.

J is TRBJ2-1 and V is TRBV7-3, with 8 positions matching TRBD2. The germline V gene has CDR1 SGHTA and CDR2 FQGTGA. CDR3 size: 13 residues. The V segment lost 2 bases and the J segment 9 bases; nucleotides outside the gene matches: 3. The CDR3 nucleotides are TGTGCCAGCAGCTTAGGGACTAGTAGTGAGCAGTTCTTC. Translating gives CASSLGTSSEQFF.

The V and J genes are TRBV29-1 and TRBJ2-3; no reliable D call. This CDR3 is built from 13 residues. Between the trimmed V and J ends, which lost 6 bases and 4 bases, there was a span of 14 bases. Germline values: CDR1 SQVTM, CDR2 ANQGSEA. The CDR3 DNA reads as TGCAGCGTCGGCAAGAGTCGGGCAGATACGCAGTATTTT. It encodes CSVGKSRADTQYF.

The chain is built from TRBV4-1 and TRBJ2-7; 10 bases fit TRBD1. The CDR3 totals 15 residues. Unmatched junction bases numbered 6, after V lost 4 bases and J lost 3 bases. CDR1 is MGHRA, CDR2 YSYEKL, per germline. For the CDR3, the DNA is TGCGCCAGCAGCCCCACCGGGACAGGGGACTACGAGCAGTACTTC. Protein product: CASSPTGTGDYEQYF.

V gene TRBV3-1 (or the pseudogene TRBV3-2) combines with J gene TRBJ1-5; no clear D gene. Per germline, CDR1 LGHDT and CDR2 YNNKEL (reference sequence). The germline V and J ends were trimmed by 1 base and 3 bases, with 10 bases remaining between them. The CDR3 contains 15 residues. The CDR3 coding sequence is TGTGCCAGCAGCCAAGGACGGGAATACAATCAGCCCCAGCATTTT. Translating gives CASSQGREYNQPQHF.

The chain couples TRBV4-3 to TRBJ1-6; 9 bases align to TRBD1. J was trimmed by 10 bases and V by 5 bases; bases with no gene match: 9. This CDR3 contains 15 residues. Germline values: CDR1 LGHNA, CDR2 YSLEER. This CDR3 is CASSEIRDRASPLHF. In nucleotides, the CDR3 is TGCGCCAGCAGCGAAATCCGGGACAGGGCCTCACCCCTCCACTTT.

This sequence joins TRBV9 and TRBJ1-5; D is unresolved. Trimming cost V 4 bases and J 0 bases, with 14 bases left between them. The CDR3 is made up of 16 amino acids. The germline V gene encodes CDR1 SGDLS and CDR2 YYNGEE. The CDR3 nucleotides read TGTGCCAGCAGCCCAGAGAGGCCGTATAGCAATCAGCCCCAGCATTTT. It codes for CASSPERPYSNQPQHF.

This clone was counted only a few times. The chain is built from TRBV6-5 and TRBJ1-1; weak D call: TRBD1 (6 bases). Trimming cost V 6 bases and J 0 bases, with 8 bases left between them. The CDR3 is 13 residues long. Germline CDR1 MNHEY, CDR2 SVGAGI. CDR3 sequence reads: CASRTGMNTEAFF. CDR3 nucleotide sequence: TGTGCCAGCAGGACAGGCATGAACACTGAAGCTTTCTTT.

In DNA, the CDR3 is TGTGCCAGCAGTACGGGGGAGATTTATGGCTACACCTTC. It specifies CASSTGEIYGYTF. The rearrangement links TRBV28 to TRBJ1-2; tentative D call: TRBD1 (5 bases). The germline CDR1 and CDR2 sequences are MDHEN and SYDVKM. V was shortened by 5 bases and J by 5 bases, with 12 bases between the two germline ends. The CDR3 runs to 13 residues.

CDR3 residues: CASSLSGTAGYTF. The CDR3 coding sequence is TGTGCCAGCAGCTTGTCCGGGACAGCTGGCTACACCTTC. This sequence joins TRBV7-2 and TRBJ1-2, with 7 bases aligning to TRBD1. The CDR3 is made up of 13 amino acids. Germline CDR1 and CDR2: SGHTA and FQGNSA. J was trimmed by 7 bases and V by 3 bases; bases with no gene match: 5.

The rearrangement joins TRBV6-5 to TRBJ2-3; 8 nucleotides match TRBD2. Germline lookup yields CDR1 MNHEY and CDR2 SVGAGI. The CDR3 length is 14 residues. After removal of 8 bases from V and 4 bases from J, the junction contained 8 bases not matched to a gene. CDR3 sequence: CASFSGTFPDTQYF. The CDR3 DNA reads as TGTGCCAGCTTTAGCGGGACCTTTCCAGATACGCAGTATTTT.

The chain is built from TRBV19 and TRBJ1-4, with 8 positions matching TRBD1. Germline V CDR1 and CDR2: LNHDA, SQIVND (reference sequence). This CDR3 is built from 13 residues. V lost 11 bases, J lost 7 bases, and 9 bases stayed unmatched. The CDR3 sequence: CACLPGGGEKLFF. The DNA for the CDR3 is TGTGCCTGCCTCCCAGGGGGCGGTGAAAAACTGTTTTTT.

In DNA, the CDR3 is TGTGCCAGCAGCGCCCGGGAGGGAGGAGGCTACACCTTC. This gives the protein CASSAREGGGYTF. The V call is TRBV21-1, the J call TRBJ1-2. TRBV21-1 is designated a pseudogene. This CDR3 region has 13 residues.

The chain uses TRBV2 and TRBJ2-1, with 8 positions matching TRBD2. V shed 6 bases, J shed 2 bases, and the junction held 6 bases outside the gene matches. The CDR3 contains 15 residues. Per germline, CDR1 SNHLY and CDR2 FYNNEI. Written as DNA, the CDR3 is TGTGCCAGCAGAGCGGGAGTTCCACCCTACAATGAGCAGTTCTTC. Translating it yields CASRAGVPPYNEQFF.

The rearrangement links TRBV6-5 to TRBJ2-1, with 7 bases lining up with TRBD2. The V segment lost 4 bases and the J segment 0 bases; nucleotides outside the gene matches: 6. The germline gives CDR1 MNHEY, CDR2 SVGAGI. This CDR3 region has 16 residues. The CDR3: CASSSAGVSSYNEQFF. The CDR3 region has the DNA TGTGCCAGCAGTTCGGCGGGGGTTAGCTCCTACAATGAGCAGTTCTTC.

The CDR3 nucleotides read TGTGCCAGCAGCGCGTCCGGGACTAGCGGATACAATGAGCAGTTCTTC. It specifies CASSASGTSGYNEQFF. The chain recombines TRBV9 with TRBJ2-1; 11 bases agree with TRBD2. CDR3 length: 16 amino acids. The V gene's germline CDR1 is SGDLS and CDR2 YYNGEE. V lost 3 bases, J lost 4 bases, and 6 bases stayed unmatched.

The V and J genes are TRBV7-2 and TRBJ2-3, with a possible D match to TRBD2 (5 bases). This CDR3 is 15 amino acids long. The germline V gene has CDR1 SGHTA and CDR2 FQGNSA. V was trimmed by 0 bases and J by 0 bases, leaving 7 bases between them. The CDR3 DNA follows: TGTGCCAGCAGCTTAGCGGGCGGGAGCACAGATACGCAGTATTTT. It translates to CASSLAGGSTDTQYF.

This chain joins TRBV27 and TRBJ2-3; D possibly corresponds to TRBD2 (5 bases). The CDR3 runs to 16 residues. Germline V gene data show CDR1 as MNHEY and CDR2 as SMNVEV (reference sequence). Trimming took 1 base from V and 6 from J, leaving 17 bases between them. The CDR3 loop is CASSLLAGPAPDTQYF. CDR3 nucleotides: TGTGCCAGCAGTTTATTGGCGGGTCCTGCCCCCGATACGCAGTATTTT.

In this sample, this clone turned up once. This may be a read error, as it is one base from a much larger clone. The chain is built from TRBV6-2 or TRBV6-3 and TRBJ2-7, with unresolved D. CDR1 MNHEY and CDR2 SVGEGT come from the germline V gene. This CDR3 is built from 11 residues. V lost 4 bases, J lost 3 bases, and 4 bases lay in between. CDR3 amino acids: CASSSHYEQYF. Written as DNA, the CDR3 is TGTGCCAGCAGTTCCCACTACGAGCAGTACTTC.